This T cell receptor beta chain is drawn from a study of blood T cell repertoires in COVID-19. Study context: Samples taken during acute and convalescent COVID-19 were collected in the United States, Italy and Spain. From T cells, B-cell-depleted T cells, or PBMCs came the material, which was cDNA or gDNA.

The table lists this clone with a few counts. Original handling: Amplification of reference gene primers was used by the study to estimate nucleated cell counts. Only in-frame clones appear in the TCRdb table, and some are missing; sequencing was by immunoSEQ multiplex PCR. Clone size and the V and J calls come from that table; the DNA yielded D and trimming. The data contain more than 40,000 clones, nearly 90% of them singletons. CDR1 and CDR2 (germline): SGHTA, FQGNSA. The J segment lost 4 bases and the V segment lost 4 bases, leaving 7 bases of the junction unmatched. This CDR3 region has 16 residues.

This clonotype was obtained from a man aged 60 to 69 with acute or convalescent COVID-19. Source material: peripheral blood. The V call is TRBV7-2, the J call TRBJ1-5; 10 positions agree with TRBD1. CDR3 region: CASSSPGTGENQPQHF. In DNA form, the CDR3 reads TGTGCCAGCAGCTCCCCCGGGACAGGGGAAAATCAGCCCCAGCATTTT. The full variable domain, its missing parts supplied by reference TRBV7-2 and TRBJ1-5, is GAGVSQSPSNKVTEKGKDVELRCDPISGHTALYWYRQSLGQGLEFLIYFQGNSAPDKSGLPSDRFSAERTGGSVSTLTIQRTQQEDSAVYLCASSSPGTGENQPQHFGDGTRLSIL.